The 15 T cell receptor beta chains given below trace back to one sample, sequenced in a study of T-cell reconstitution after alpha-beta-depleted transplantation in children. TCRbeta library construction was performed incorporating unique molecular identifiers. Each CDR3 protein gets one entry after TCRdb re-called the PCR reads with MiXCR. The sample consists of tens of thousands of distinct CDR3 sequences, under 60% of them appearing once. Sequences were derived from peripheral blood, sampled before TCRalphabeta/CD19-depleted stem cell transplant. The receptors were gathered from a boy under two years old with SCID, due to receive a stem cell transplant.

This chain uses TRBV6-1 with TRBJ2-5; TRBD2 matches at 11 bases. In germline, CDR1 is MNHNS, CDR2 SASEGT. The CDR3 totals 15 residues. J gave up 5 bases and V 5 bases, and 7 bases lay outside the gene matches. CDR3 in amino acids: CASSPLAGGGETQYF. The CDR3 DNA is TGTGCCAGCAGTCCTCTAGCGGGGGGTGGGGAGACCCAGTACTTC.

The chain couples TRBV29-1 to TRBJ1-2; no clear D. V gave up 4 bases and J gave up 4 bases, with 7 bases separating them. Germline V CDR1 and CDR2: SQVTM, ANQGSEA. The CDR3 extends over 11 amino acids. The CDR3 is CSVGQPYGYTF. The CDR3 nucleotides are TGCAGCGTTGGGCAGCCCTATGGCTACACCTTC.

The V gene is TRBV9, the J gene TRBJ2-7, with D possibly being TRBD1 or TRBD2 (6 bases each). Trimming took 4 bases from V and 1 from J, leaving 15 bases between them. This CDR3 has 15 residues. Germline V gene lookup returns CDR1 SGDLS and CDR2 YYNGEE. In DNA, the CDR3 is TGTGCCAGCAGCCCAAGGGGGGCCGAGTCCTACGAGCAGTACTTC. Its protein product is CASSPRGAESYEQYF.

The chain recombines TRBV5-5 with TRBJ2-1, with D possibly being TRBD2 (6 bases). CDR1 is SGHKS and CDR2 is YYEKEE in the germline V gene (reference sequence). The CDR3 loop spans 12 amino acids. Trimming pared 3 bases from V and 7 bases from J, leaving 8 bases between. The CDR3 here is CASSWRGNEQFF. In nucleotides, the CDR3 is TGTGCCAGCAGCTGGAGGGGTAATGAGCAGTTCTTC.

The sample holds one count of this clonotype. The rearrangement uses TRBV5-1 and TRBJ2-7, with D possibly called TRBD1 or TRBD2 (6 bases each). Germline V CDR1 and CDR2: SGHRS, YFSETQ. Trimming left V 4 bases short and J 2 bases short, with 13 bases between. The CDR3 is made up of 14 amino acids. In nucleotides, the CDR3 is TGCGCCAGCAGCCTAGAGGGGGGAGCCTACGAGCAGTACTTC. Protein product: CASSLEGGAYEQYF.

This clonotype was observed many times. One end of the junction is discordant with germline, which a read error may explain. The chain recombines TRBV20-1 with TRBJ2-1; 8 nucleotides agree with TRBD2. Per the germline V gene, CDR1 is DFQATT and CDR2 is SNEGSKA (reference sequence). The CDR3 is 16 amino acids. The CDR3 loop reads CSAGDSGGPAYNEQFF. In nucleotides, the CDR3 is TGCAGTGCTGGAGATTCGGGGGGGCCGGCCTACAATGAGCAGTTCTTC.

This chain joins TRBV7-9 and TRBJ2-7; D is tentatively TRBD1 or TRBD2 (5 bases each). The CDR3 runs 13 residues. Germline CDR1 reads SEHNR; CDR2 reads FQNEAQ (reference sequence). Trimming took 7 bases from V and 5 from J, leaving 15 bases between them. CDR3 sequence reads: CASTRSGAHEQYF. In nucleotides, the CDR3 is TGTGCCAGCACGAGATCCGGGGCCCACGAGCAGTACTTC.

The table lists this clonotype with a few counts. This chain connects TRBV5-1 to TRBJ1-1; TRBD1 aligns across 10 bases. The V and J ends lost 4 bases and 12 bases, in that order; junction bases with no gene match: 6. From germline, CDR1 is SGHRS and CDR2 YFSETQ. This CDR3 spans 12 amino acids. The CDR3, as DNA: TGCGCCAGCAGCCCCGGACAGGGGGGGTCTTTCTTT. This sequence encodes CASSPGQGGSFF.

This chain joins TRBV6-4 and TRBJ2-3; 9 bases are a match to TRBD1. Germline trimming cut 4 bases from V and 1 base from J; bases unmatched to any gene: 0. This CDR3 comprises 14 residues. From germline, CDR1 is MRHNA and CDR2 SNTAGT. CDR3 loop: CASSGTGGTDTQYF. The DNA of the CDR3 is TGTGCCAGCAGTGGGACAGGGGGCACAGATACGCAGTATTTT.

J is TRBJ1-2 and V is TRBV10-3, with TRBD1 identical over 8 bases. CDR1 and CDR2 from the germline V gene are ENHRY and SYGVKD. Trimming cost V 0 bases and J 8 bases; bases outside gene matches: 5. This CDR3 spans 14 amino acids. CDR3 sequence reads: CAISESLQGAGYTF. As DNA, the CDR3 is TGTGCCATCAGTGAGTCCCTCCAGGGGGCCGGCTACACCTTC.

CDR3 sequence reads: CASSLREGGIEAFF. In DNA form, the CDR3 reads TGTGCCAGCAGCTTAAGGGAGGGAGGGATTGAAGCTTTCTTT. The V gene is TRBV7-2, the J gene TRBJ1-1; the D is unclear. The germline CDR1 and CDR2 sequences are SGHTA and FQGNSA. The length of the CDR3 is 14 residues. V lost 2 bases to trimming and J lost 7 bases, with 14 bases between them. The whole variable domain, remainder taken from reference TRBV7-2 and TRBJ1-1, is GAGVSQSPSNKVTEKGKDVELRCDPISGHTALYWYRQSLGQGLEFLIYFQGNSAPDKSGLPSDRFSAERTGGSVSTLTIQRTQQEDSAVYLCASSLREGGIEAFFGQGTRLTVV.

V is TRBV13 and J is TRBJ2-7, with 10 bases matching TRBD2. The CDR3 extends over 18 amino acids. The V gene end was trimmed by 0 bases and the J gene end by 1 base; junction bases not matched to a gene: 9. In germline, CDR1 is PRHDT, CDR2 FYEKMQ (reference sequence). The CDR3 bases are TGTGCCAGCAGCTTAGGAAAGCGGGGGGGCCTCGGGTCCTACGAGCAGTACTTC. It yields the protein CASSLGKRGGLGSYEQYF.

The chain carries TRBV15 and TRBJ2-1, with D tentatively TRBD1 (5 bases). The CDR3 is 16 amino acids. Trimming pared 1 base from V and 4 bases from J, leaving 14 bases between. The V gene's germline CDR1 is LNHNV and CDR2 YYDKDF (reference sequence). The CDR3 loop reads CATSRGGTGPYNEQFF. The CDR3 DNA reads as TGTGCCACCAGCAGAGGGGGAACAGGACCTTACAATGAGCAGTTCTTC.

The rearrangement joins TRBV7-2 to TRBJ1-2; no definite D call. Trimming pared 3 bases from V and 5 bases from J, leaving 16 bases between. CDR1 SGHTA and CDR2 FQGNSA come from the germline V gene. The CDR3 is made up of 15 amino acids. The CDR3 reads CASSFGLGWRYGYTF. The CDR3 bases are TGTGCCAGCAGCTTTGGGCTGGGGTGGCGGTATGGCTACACCTTC.

The V and J genes are TRBV20-1 and TRBJ1-5, with TRBD1 matching 8 bases. This CDR3 is 16 amino acids long. V lost 1 base, J lost 7 bases, and 12 bases stayed unmatched. From germline, CDR1 is DFQATT and CDR2 SNEGSKA (reference sequence). CDR3 loop: CSARGTGQGFAQPQHF. CDR3 bases: TGCAGTGCTAGAGGGACAGGGCAGGGTTTTGCGCAGCCCCAGCATTTT.